The 14 T cell receptor beta chains below all came from one sample that was sequenced in a study of T cell responses to AZD1222 COVID-19 vaccine. The data were produced by immunoSEQ multiplex PCR, yet TCRdb's version contains in-frame clones alone and is incomplete. Of tens of thousands of clones detected, over 80% appear once; the ten largest clones hold 8% to 10%. Specimen: peripheral blood, collected on day 0 of AZD1222 vaccination. These receptors came from an adult in good health.

The chain is built from TRBV29-1 and TRBJ1-2; D remains ambiguous. Germline lookup yields CDR1 SQVTM and CDR2 ANQGSEA. V lost 5 bases and J 4 bases, leaving 8 bases between the germline ends. The CDR3 is 11 residues long. Written as DNA, the CDR3 is TGCAGCGTTCGCACGGTCTATGGCTACACCTTC. Translated, it gives CSVRTVYGYTF.

This chain uses TRBV5-1 with TRBJ2-3; 9 bases line up with TRBD2. CDR3 length equals 12 residues. Germline assignment: CDR1 SGHRS and CDR2 YFSETQ. The ends lost 5 bases at V and 5 bases at J; junction bases unmatched: 0. CDR3 in DNA: TGCGCCAGCAGTAGCGGGGGAGATACGCAGTATTTT. Its translation is CASSSGGDTQYF. Drawing the rest from reference TRBV5-1 and TRBJ2-3, the complete variable domain is KAGVTQTPRYLIKTRGQQVTLSCSPISGHRSVSWYQQTPGQGLQFLFEYFSETQRNKGNFPGRFSGRQFSNSRSEMNVSTLELGDSALYLCASSSGGDTQYFGPGTRLTVL.

The genes are TRBV6-5 and TRBJ1-3; D gene uncertain. Germline CDR1 MNHEY, CDR2 SVGAGI. The CDR3 extends over 13 amino acids. V was shortened by 8 bases and J by 0 bases, with 8 bases between the two germline ends. CDR3 coding DNA: TGTGCCAGCTCCGCCTACTCTGGAAACACCATATATTTT. It yields the protein CASSAYSGNTIYF.

V gene TRBV20-1 combines with J gene TRBJ1-1, with a possible D match to TRBD1 (5 bases). The CDR3 contains 13 residues. Deletions cut 3 bases from V and 6 bases from J, with 14 bases between. From germline, CDR1 is DFQATT and CDR2 SNEGSKA (reference sequence). In nucleotides, the CDR3 is TGCAGTGCTAGTCCCCCGGGGCTCCCTGAAGCTTTCTTT. Its protein is CSASPPGLPEAFF.

A few counts support this clone. This sequence joins TRBV6-6 and TRBJ1-6; D might be TRBD1 (5 bases). The germline V gene encodes CDR1 MNHNY and CDR2 SVGAGI (reference sequence). The CDR3 loop spans 12 amino acids. The V end lost 2 bases, the J end lost 14 bases, and 10 bases lay between the germline ends. The CDR3: CASSYIGTALHF. The DNA for the CDR3 is TGTGCCAGCAGTTACATAGGGACGGCCCTCCACTTT.

The chain links TRBV20-1 to TRBJ2-7; D gene unclear. Trimming removed 5 bases at V and 2 bases at J, with 4 bases between. This CDR3 region has 10 residues. Germline lookup yields CDR1 DFQATT and CDR2 SNEGSKA (reference sequence). The CDR3 DNA follows: TGCAGTGCTTGGGCCTACGAGCAGTACTTC. Its protein product is CSAWAYEQYF.

This chain joins TRBV6-2 or TRBV6-3 and TRBJ2-5, with TRBD2 matching 11 bases. With V trimmed by 0 bases and J by 1 base, 7 bases remained unmatched. This CDR3 is 18 amino acids long. Germline V gene lookup returns CDR1 MNHEY and CDR2 SVGEGT. CDR3: CASSYSTRLAGGQETQYF. The CDR3 region has the DNA TGTGCCAGCAGTTACTCTACCCGGCTAGCGGGGGGCCAAGAGACCCAGTACTTC.

V and J are TRBV6-5 and TRBJ2-1, with 7 bases identical to TRBD1. The CDR3 spans 13 residues. The junction had 3 bases not matched to a gene; V was cut back by 4 bases and J by 6 bases. Germline CDR1 MNHEY, CDR2 SVGAGI. This chain's CDR3 is CASSFPGGNEQFF. The CDR3 DNA reads as TGTGCCAGCAGTTTTCCAGGGGGCAATGAGCAGTTCTTC.

The chain combines TRBV4-2 with TRBJ1-3; 11 nucleotides align to TRBD1. The trim removed 5 bases at V and 3 bases at J, leaving 12 bases unmatched. This CDR3 has 18 residues. In germline, CDR1 is LGHNA, CDR2 YNFKEQ. CDR3 sequence (DNA): TGTGCCAGCAGCGCCCCCGGGACAGGGGGTATGAGTGGAAACACCATATATTTT. Translation gives CASSAPGTGGMSGNTIYF.

The genes are TRBV5-1 and TRBJ2-7; perhaps TRBD1 as D (5 bases). The germline gives CDR1 SGHRS, CDR2 YFSETQ. Trimming took 0 bases from V and 1 from J, leaving 11 bases between them. The CDR3 sequence is 15 residues long. CDR3 sequence reads: CASSLAVGRSYEQYF. CDR3 bases: TGCGCCAGCAGCTTGGCGGTGGGGCGATCCTACGAGCAGTACTTC.

The V and J genes are TRBV19 and TRBJ2-1; 8 bases are shared with TRBD2. Per the germline V gene, CDR1 is LNHDA and CDR2 is SQIVND (reference sequence). V gave up 3 bases and J gave up 2 bases; unmatched junction bases: 0. This CDR3 spans 14 amino acids. The CDR3 DNA is TGTGCCAGTAGTATCGGGGGGGCCTACAATGAGCAGTTCTTC. This codes for CASSIGGAYNEQFF.

The genes are TRBV2 and TRBJ1-5, with 9 bases that match TRBD1. Germline V gene lookup returns CDR1 SNHLY and CDR2 FYNNEI. The V gene end was trimmed by 6 bases and the J gene end by 6 bases; junction bases not matched to a gene: 9. There are 15 residues in the CDR3. The DNA for the CDR3 is TGTGCCAGCAGCGCCGGACAGGGGAAGTTTCAGCCCCAGCATTTT. Translated, it gives CASSAGQGKFQPQHF. Together with reference TRBV2 and TRBJ1-5, the CDR3 gives the full variable domain: EPEVTQTPSHQVTQMGQEVILRCVPISNHLYFYWYRQILGQKVEFLVSFYNNEISEKSEIFDDQFSVERPDGSNFTLKIRSTKLEDSAMYFCASSAGQGKFQPQHFGDGTRLSIL.

The V and J genes are TRBV10-2 and TRBJ1-6, with D uncertain. The CDR3 is 16 amino acids. Germline CDR1 reads WSHSY; CDR2 reads SAAADI. V shed 6 bases and J shed 10 bases, with 22 bases lying between them. The CDR3 DNA sequence: TGCGCCAGCAGCGACCGGTTGGGAGTCGGTTCCTCACCCCTCCACTTT. As protein: CASSDRLGVGSSPLHF.

The chain employs TRBV7-2 and TRBJ2-1; the D gene could be TRBD1 or TRBD2 (7 bases each). The germline V and J ends were trimmed by 5 bases and 8 bases, with 19 bases remaining between them. The germline V gene has CDR1 SGHTA and CDR2 FQGNSA. This CDR3 has 15 amino acids. The CDR3 sequence: CASSGGRGQWDEQFF. For the CDR3, the DNA is TGTGCCAGCAGCGGGGGGAGGGGGCAATGGGATGAGCAGTTCTTC.